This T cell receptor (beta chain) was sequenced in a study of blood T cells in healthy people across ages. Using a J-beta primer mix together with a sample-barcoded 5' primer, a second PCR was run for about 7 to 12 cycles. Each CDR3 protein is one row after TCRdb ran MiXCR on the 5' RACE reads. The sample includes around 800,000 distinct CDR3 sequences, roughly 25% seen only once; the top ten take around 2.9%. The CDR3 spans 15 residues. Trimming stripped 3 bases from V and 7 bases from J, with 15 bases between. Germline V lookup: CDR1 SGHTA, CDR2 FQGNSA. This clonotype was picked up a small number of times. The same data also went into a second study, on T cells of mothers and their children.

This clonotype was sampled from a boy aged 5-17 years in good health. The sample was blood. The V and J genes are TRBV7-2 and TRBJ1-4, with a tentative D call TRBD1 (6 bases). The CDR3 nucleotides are TGTGCCAGCAGCTTCCAGGGGACCCCTGGTGAAAAACTGTTTTTT. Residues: CASSFQGTPGEKLFF.